This T cell receptor (beta chain) is drawn from a study of blood T cells in healthy people across ages. Notes on this clonotype: As yet, its antigen is unknown. A clone one base away is much larger, so this may be a read error.

The CDR3 is 13 amino acids. CDR1 is SQVTM, CDR2 ANQGSEA, per germline. V was shortened by 1 base and J by 13 bases, with 17 bases between the two germline ends. Alongside a J-beta primer mix, a sample-barcoded 5' primer served in a second PCR lasting roughly 6 to 11 cycles. TCRdb fed the 5' RACE reads into MiXCR, producing one record per CDR3 protein. This table holds 1.5 million to 1.9 million distinct CDR3 sequences, 35% to 45% found once. Points from the study as a whole: Diversity of TCR beta correlated strongly with naive T cell percentage. Donors of long life had a larger count of naive CD4+ cells and greater diversity than aged donors.

The sequencing input was blood. The TCR sequence derives from a woman under 30 in good health. The rearrangement uses TRBV29-1 and TRBJ2-1; D perhaps matches TRBD1 (5 bases). The CDR3 region has the DNA TGCAGCGTTGAAGTAGGGGCTCAAGAGACCCAGTTCTTC. As protein: CSVEVGAQETQFF.